These T cell receptor beta chains were read from a single sample in a study of blood T cell repertoires in COVID-19. Clones were sequenced by immunoSEQ multiplex PCR, and TCRdb holds only the in-frame ones, with some missing. The table includes 200,000 to 250,000 clones, around 83% detected once. The sequencing sample was made of peripheral blood. The receptors here all came from a man between 45 and 60 years old who had recovered from COVID-19. CDR3s include the opening cysteine and the closing phenylalanine or tryptophan. The D gene is left open where the match is weak. Not all rows give a size; the values are once, few, many and, for expanded clones, a class.

CDR3	DNA	J	size	D	V
CASIQDRVDGYTF	TGTGCCAGCATCCAAGACAGGGTCGATGGCTACACCTTC	TRBJ1-2	.	TRBD1	TRBV28
CASSSLSSQTQYF	TGTGCCAGCAGCTCTCTCTCGTCTCAGACCCAGTACTTC	TRBJ2-5	.	.	TRBV5-5
CASRVRGDTDTQYF	TGTGCCAGCAGGGTCCGGGGGGACACAGATACGCAGTATTTT	TRBJ2-3	.	TRBD2	TRBV6-5
CASRGGADTYEQYF	TGCGCCAGCAGAGGGGGGGCCGATACCTACGAGCAGTACTTC	TRBJ2-7	.	.	TRBV5-1
CASSQGSSYGYTF	TGCGCCAGCTCACAGGGTTCTTCCTATGGCTACACCTTC	TRBJ1-2	.	.	TRBV10-2
CASSLASRSTGGYGYTF	TGTGCCAGCAGCTTAGCCTCCAGATCGACAGGGGGCTATGGCTACACCTTC	TRBJ1-2	.	TRBD1	TRBV7-9
CASSPRDFRGETQYF	TGTGCCAGCAGCCCCCGGGACTTTCGGGGGGAGACCCAGTACTTC	TRBJ2-5	.	.	TRBV5-4
CASSTSHGTGDAYEQYF	TGTGCCAGCAGTACCTCCCATGGGACAGGGGATGCCTACGAGCAGTACTTC	TRBJ2-7	.	TRBD1	TRBV28
CAWSLLNPGGQYF	TGTGCCTGGAGTCTCCTCAACCCGGGGGGGCAGTACTTC	TRBJ2-7	.	TRBD2	TRBV30
CASSYPRGPGNTIYF	TGTGCCAGCAGTTACCCCAGGGGACCTGGAAACACCATATATTTT	TRBJ1-3	.	.	TRBV6-5
CASSLLRTGGTEAFF	TGTGCCAGCAGTTTACTCCGGACAGGGGGGACTGAAGCTTTCTTT	TRBJ1-1	.	TRBD1	TRBV27
CASSYWTGIFSYEQYF	TGTGCCAGCAGCTATTGGACAGGAATCTTCTCCTACGAGCAGTACTTC	TRBJ2-7	.	TRBD1	TRBV5-6
CASADKGSSYEQYF	TGCGCCAGCGCCGACAAAGGGAGCTCCTACGAGCAGTACTTC	TRBJ2-7	.	.	TRBV5-1
CARSLEVFQGADEQYF	TGTGCCAGAAGCTTGGAGGTATTCCAGGGGGCGGACGAGCAGTACTTC	TRBJ2-7	.	TRBD1	TRBV5-3
CASSLWTGGRRRSYNEQFF	TGTGCCAGCAGCCTATGGACGGGGGGCAGGCGGAGATCCTACAATGAGCAGTTCTTC	TRBJ2-1	.	.	TRBV7-2
CASSKNYQGGLPNTEAFF	TGTGCCAGTAGTAAGAACTACCAAGGAGGGCTACCGAACACTGAAGCTTTCTTT	TRBJ1-1	.	.	TRBV19
CASSIGTGLQETQYF	TGCGCCAGCAGCATTGGGACAGGCCTTCAAGAGACCCAGTACTTC	TRBJ2-5	.	TRBD1	TRBV5-1
CASSSRGRADTDTQYF	TGTGCCAGTAGTTCTCGCGGGAGGGCCGACACAGATACGCAGTATTTT	TRBJ2-3	.	TRBD2	TRBV19
CASSVAKGANVLTF	TGTGCCAGCAGCGTAGCTAAAGGGGCCAACGTCCTGACTTTC	TRBJ2-6	.	.	TRBV9
CASSPISGSLYNEQFF	TGTGCCAGCTCACCGATTAGCGGGAGTCTTTACAATGAGCAGTTCTTC	TRBJ2-1	.	TRBD2	TRBV18
CASSLFSLRGYQPQHF	TGTGCCAGCAGTTTGTTCTCGCTAAGGGGGTATCAGCCCCAGCATTTT	TRBJ1-5	.	.	TRBV28
CASSTGLAGGETQYF	TGCGCCAGCAGCACGGGACTAGCGGGAGGGGAGACCCAGTACTTC	TRBJ2-5	.	TRBD2	TRBV5-1
CASSFFGGWVTNQPQHF	TGTGCCAGTAGTTTCTTCGGGGGGTGGGTCACAAATCAGCCCCAGCATTTT	TRBJ1-5	.	.	TRBV19
CASGGSWMNTEAFF	TGTGCCAGCGGGGGCAGTTGGATGAACACTGAAGCTTTCTTT	TRBJ1-1	once	.	TRBV9
CASSRIIAGGETQYF	TGTGCCAGCAGCCGGATTATAGCGGGAGGTGAGACCCAGTACTTC	TRBJ2-5	.	TRBD2	TRBV3-1/TRBV3-2
CASTTGTNEQFF	TGTGCCAGCACTACAGGGACCAATGAGCAGTTCTTC	TRBJ2-1	.	.	TRBV2
CASSITGGTDTQYF	TGTGCCAGTAGTATTACAGGGGGCACAGATACGCAGTATTTT	TRBJ2-3	.	TRBD1	TRBV19
CASRALAGGPKETQYF	TGTGCCAGCAGGGCCCTCGCGGGAGGGCCGAAGGAGACCCAGTACTTC	TRBJ2-5	few	TRBD2	TRBV27
CSASRGKDGEAFF	TGCAGTGCTAGTCGGGGGAAAGATGGGGAAGCTTTCTTT	TRBJ1-1	.	.	TRBV20-1
CASSTRTAGTGELFF	TGTGCCAGCAGCACCCGAACTGCTGGCACCGGGGAGCTGTTTTTT	TRBJ2-2	.	.	TRBV9
CASSPRTGTYEQYF	TGTGCCAGTAGTCCTCGGACAGGGACCTACGAGCAGTACTTC	TRBJ2-7	.	TRBD1	TRBV19
CSASPGRERYGELFF	TGCAGTGCTAGTCCGGGGCGGGAGAGATACGGGGAGCTGTTTTTT	TRBJ2-2	.	TRBD2	TRBV20-1
CSVEAGDPNEQFF	TGCAGCGTTGAAGCGGGAGACCCCAATGAGCAGTTCTTC	TRBJ2-1	once	.	TRBV29-1
CASSQVQGFQPQHF	TGTGCCAGCAGCCAAGTCCAGGGTTTCCAGCCCCAGCATTTT	TRBJ1-5	.	.	TRBV3-1/TRBV3-2
CASREGGSNQPQHF	TGCGCCAGCAGGGAAGGGGGTAGCAATCAGCCCCAGCATTTT	TRBJ1-5	.	.	TRBV10-2
CASSTTRGSYEQYF	TGTGCCAGCAGTACGACGAGGGGGTCCTACGAGCAGTACTTC	TRBJ2-7	.	.	TRBV28
CASSSNDRGGNEQFF	TGTGCCAGCAGTTCAAATGACAGGGGTGGTAATGAGCAGTTCTTC	TRBJ2-1	.	TRBD1	TRBV6-5
CASSPGTSGTGELFF	TGTGCCAGCAGCCCCGGGACTAGCGGTACTGGGGAGCTGTTTTTT	TRBJ2-2	.	TRBD2	TRBV11-3
CASSTGQGATDQPQHF	TGTGCCAGTAGTACAGGACAGGGGGCTACTGATCAGCCCCAGCATTTT	TRBJ1-5	.	TRBD1	TRBV19
CASSIRGSEQYF	TGTGCCAGTAGTATCCGAGGGAGTGAGCAGTACTTC	TRBJ2-7	.	.	TRBV19
CATSETGSRNEQYF	TGTGCCACCAGTGAGACAGGGTCCCGCAACGAGCAGTACTTC	TRBJ2-7	once	TRBD1	TRBV24-1
CSVELPGQGIPYEQYF	TGCAGCGTTGAACTACCGGGACAGGGTATCCCCTACGAGCAGTACTTC	TRBJ2-7	.	TRBD1	TRBV29-1
CASSPRLNMNTEAFF	TGTGCCAGCAGCCCGAGACTGAACATGAACACTGAAGCTTTCTTT	TRBJ1-1	.	.	TRBV7-2
CASSLGVSAYEQYF	TGTGCCAGCAGCTTAGGTGTCTCTGCCTACGAGCAGTACTTC	TRBJ2-7	.	.	TRBV7-8
CASIRTGGWNEQFF	TGTGCCAGCATTCGGACAGGGGGATGGAATGAGCAGTTCTTC	TRBJ2-1	.	TRBD1	TRBV6-6
CASSLTGPETQYF	TGCGCCAGCAGCTTGACAGGGCCAGAGACCCAGTACTTC	TRBJ2-5	.	.	TRBV5-1
CASSPYGTGVTEAFF	TGTGCCAGCTCACCATATGGGACAGGGGTTACTGAAGCTTTCTTT	TRBJ1-1	.	TRBD1	TRBV18
CASSKSGSGRIQETQYF	TGCGCCAGCAGCAAAAGCGGGAGTGGGCGCATCCAAGAGACCCAGTACTTC	TRBJ2-5	.	TRBD2	TRBV5-1
CASSISGGSYNEQFF	TGTGCCAGTAGTATAAGTGGCGGGAGCTACAATGAGCAGTTCTTC	TRBJ2-1	.	TRBD2	TRBV19
CASSLAVRYEQYF	TGTGCCAGCAGCCTAGCGGTACGCTACGAGCAGTACTTC	TRBJ2-7	.	TRBD2	TRBV28
CASSPSTLGLAGGKNEQFF	TGCGCCAGCAGCCCCTCAACCCTTGGACTAGCGGGAGGTAAGAATGAGCAGTTCTTC	TRBJ2-1	once	TRBD2	TRBV5-1
CSVASRGQGEQYF	TGCAGCGTGGCAAGCAGGGGGCAAGGCGAGCAGTACTTC	TRBJ2-7	.	TRBD1	TRBV29-1